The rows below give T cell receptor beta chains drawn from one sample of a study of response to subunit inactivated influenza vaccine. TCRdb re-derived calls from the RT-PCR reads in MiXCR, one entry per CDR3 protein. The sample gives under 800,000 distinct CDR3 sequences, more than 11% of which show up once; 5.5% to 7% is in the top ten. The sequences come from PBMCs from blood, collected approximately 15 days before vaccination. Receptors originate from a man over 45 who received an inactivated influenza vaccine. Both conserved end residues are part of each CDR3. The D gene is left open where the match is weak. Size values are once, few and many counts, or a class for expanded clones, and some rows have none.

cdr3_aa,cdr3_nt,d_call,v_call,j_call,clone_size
CSAHQGSGPQHF,TGCAGTGCTCATCAGGGCTCGGGGCCCCAGCATTTT,NA,TRBV20-1,TRBJ1-5,many
CAISDGQPIYNEQFF,TGTGCCATCAGTGATGGACAGCCCATATACAATGAGCAGTTCTTC,NA,TRBV10-3,TRBJ2-1,few
CATRTDLNYGYTF,TGTGCCACTCGGACAGACCTGAACTATGGCTACACCTTC,NA,TRBV28,TRBJ1-2,NA
CASSPDRDIHQFF,TGCGCCAGCAGCCCGGACAGAGACATTCACCAGTTCTTC,NA,TRBV5-1,TRBJ2-1,NA
CASQGADTQYF,TGTGCCAGCCAGGGGGCGGATACGCAGTATTTT,TRBD1,TRBV9,TRBJ2-3,few
CASSLGRGNEQFF,TGTGCCAGCAGCTTGGGCAGGGGAAATGAGCAGTTCTTC,NA,TRBV5-1,TRBJ2-1,many
CASSLDQLRADTQYF,TGTGCCAGCAGCTTAGATCAACTACGTGCAGATACGCAGTATTTT,NA,TRBV11-2,TRBJ2-3,NA
CASSYTRSGNTIYF,TGTGCCAGCAGTTACACGCGCTCTGGAAACACCATATATTTT,NA,TRBV6-5,TRBJ1-3,NA
CASIRTGYSNQPQHF,TGTGCCAGCATTCGGACAGGCTATAGCAATCAGCCCCAGCATTTT,TRBD1,TRBV28,TRBJ1-5,few
CASSPQDRARLRRNNEQFF,TGTGCCAGCAGCCCTCAGGACAGGGCTCGGCTTAGGCGGAACAATGAGCAGTTCTTC,TRBD1,TRBV3-1,TRBJ2-1,NA
CASRWSSSGNTIYF,TGTGCCAGCAGATGGAGTAGCTCTGGAAACACCATATATTTT,NA,TRBV12-3/TRBV12-4,TRBJ1-3,few
CASSQSVATNYGYTF,TGCGCCAGCAGCCAATCGGTGGCTACTAACTATGGCTACACCTTC,NA,TRBV4-3,TRBJ1-2,few
CASSLDQGRLNSPLHF,TGCGCCAGCAGCTTGGACCAGGGGAGACTTAATTCACCCCTCCACTTT,NA,TRBV5-1,TRBJ1-6,few
CASSKSNQPQHF,TGTGCCAGCAGTAAGAGCAATCAGCCCCAGCATTTT,NA,TRBV12-3/TRBV12-4,TRBJ1-5,few
CASSAPSYEQYF,TGCGCCAGCAGTGCCCCTTCCTACGAGCAGTACTTC,NA,TRBV10-2,TRBJ2-7,NA
CASSLAIVGEQYF,TGTGCCAGCAGCTTAGCGATCGTGGGCGAGCAGTACTTC,NA,TRBV7-2,TRBJ2-7,NA
CASSPGDGSSYEQYF,TGTGCCAGCAGTCCAGGGGACGGCAGCTCCTACGAGCAGTACTTC,NA,TRBV2,TRBJ2-7,NA
CATTLTGGYNQPQHF,TGTGCCACCACTTTGACAGGGGGCTACAATCAGCCCCAGCATTTT,TRBD1,TRBV15,TRBJ1-5,NA
CASRSGIYNEQFF,TGTGCCAGCAGAAGCGGAATCTACAATGAGCAGTTCTTC,NA,TRBV6-4,TRBJ2-1,few
CAISDRGGKDHAFF,TGTGCCATCAGTGATCGGGGAGGGAAAGATCACGCTTTCTTT,NA,TRBV10-3,TRBJ1-1,NA
CASSTLTGGVEKLFF,TGTGCCAGCAGCACCCTGACAGGGGGCGTTGAAAAACTGTTTTTT,TRBD1,TRBV4-2,TRBJ1-4,NA
CASSWGAENGYTF,TGCGCCAGCAGCTGGGGGGCGGAAAACGGCTACACCTTC,NA,TRBV5-1,TRBJ1-2,NA
CASSAEPGELYGYTF,TGTGCCAGCAGCGCGGAACCCGGGGAACTCTATGGCTACACCTTC,NA,TRBV7-2,TRBJ1-2,few
CSARDFRLGTYNEQFF,TGCAGTGCTAGAGATTTCCGTCTTGGTACCTACAATGAGCAGTTCTTC,NA,TRBV20-1,TRBJ2-1,many
CSARDRRLAGEPKGETQYF,TGCAGTGCTAGAGATCGAAGACTAGCGGGAGAACCAAAGGGGGAGACCCAGTACTTC,TRBD2,TRBV20-1,TRBJ2-5,few
CASSQSYSGTYNEQFF,TGTGCCAGCAGCCAAAGTTATAGCGGGACCTACAATGAGCAGTTCTTC,TRBD2,TRBV3-1,TRBJ2-1,few
CASSYAGQIYEQYF,TGTGCCAGCAGTTACGCGGGACAAATTTACGAGCAGTACTTC,NA,TRBV6-2/TRBV6-3,TRBJ2-7,NA
CASSLAGDSPLEQYF,TGTGCCAGCAGCTTAGCGGGGGACAGCCCGTTGGAGCAGTACTTC,NA,TRBV11-3,TRBJ2-7,NA
CAISERQGANSPLHF,TGTGCCATCAGTGAGAGGCAGGGGGCCAATTCACCCCTCCACTTT,TRBD1,TRBV10-3,TRBJ1-6,few
CASSARGGVQTDTQYF,TGTGCCAGCAGCGCCCGCGGGGGGGTTCAGACAGATACGCAGTATTTT,TRBD2,TRBV7-9,TRBJ2-3,NA
CASSYLRQGYEHTDTQYF,TGTGCCAGCAGTTACTTACGACAGGGATATGAACACACAGATACGCAGTATTTT,TRBD1,TRBV6-5,TRBJ2-3,NA
CASSFSSSETQYF,TGTGCCAGCAGCTTTTCCAGCTCAGAGACCCAGTACTTC,NA,TRBV7-2,TRBJ2-5,few
CASSTRQGPTDTQYF,TGTGCCAGCTCAACAAGACAGGGTCCCACAGATACGCAGTATTTT,TRBD1,TRBV18,TRBJ2-3,NA
CASQLWETQYF,TGTGCCAGCCAGCTCTGGGAGACCCAGTACTTC,NA,TRBV18,TRBJ2-5,few
CASSPSGTSGRWETQYF,TGTGCCAGTTCCCCGTCCGGGACTAGCGGGAGATGGGAGACCCAGTACTTC,TRBD2,TRBV19,TRBJ2-5,NA
CASSQPVSTGELFF,TGCGCCAGCAGCCAACCGGTGTCCACCGGGGAGCTGTTTTTT,NA,TRBV4-3,TRBJ2-2,NA
CASSKTGFPYEQYF,TGTGCCAGCAGTAAGACAGGGTTTCCCTACGAGCAGTACTTC,TRBD1,TRBV12-3/TRBV12-4,TRBJ2-7,NA
CASSPGTVRNEQFF,TGCGCCAGCAGCCCGGGGACCGTCCGAAATGAGCAGTTCTTC,NA,TRBV5-1,TRBJ2-1,NA
CASSLDRLLYNEQFF,TGTGCCAGCAGCTTAGATCGACTCCTCTACAATGAGCAGTTCTTC,NA,TRBV7-9,TRBJ2-1,few
CASSFGQVLQETQYF,TGTGCCAGCAGCTTTGGGCAGGTGCTCCAAGAGACCCAGTACTTC,NA,TRBV7-9,TRBJ2-5,few
CSAVMNMNTEAFF,TGCAGTGCTGTAATGAACATGAACACTGAAGCTTTCTTT,NA,TRBV20-1,TRBJ1-1,many
CASSQENGYGYTF,TGTGCCAGCAGCCAAGAAAACGGCTATGGCTACACCTTC,NA,TRBV4-2,TRBJ1-2,few
CASSQGQGGLDAQYF,TGTGCCAGCAGCCAAGGACAGGGGGGCCTTGATGCGCAGTATTTT,TRBD1,TRBV4-2,TRBJ2-3,few
CASSQMGLARDTQYF,TGCGCCAGCAGCCAGATGGGACTAGCCAGAGATACGCAGTATTTT,TRBD2,TRBV4-1,TRBJ2-3,once
CASSYSALATNEKLFF,TGTGCCAGCAGTTACTCGGCGCTAGCAACTAATGAAAAACTGTTTTTT,NA,TRBV6-5,TRBJ1-4,NA
CASSFPGASYEQYF,TGTGCCAGCAGCTTTCCAGGGGCCTCCTACGAGCAGTACTTC,NA,TRBV7-8,TRBJ2-7,few